The 25 T cell receptor beta chains listed next were all sequenced from one sample in a study of siplizumab effects on memory and regulatory T cells (dated by TCRdb to the late 2010s). Libraries were constructed by the immunoSEQ multiplex PCR assay. In its TCRdb copy, this immuneACCESS table keeps in-frame sequences only and misses some clones. Where compared with another copy, unresolved V genes explain less than half of these, and the others have no known cause. Within this sample are tens of thousands of clones, with roughly 97% of them counted one time only. Roughly 0.1% of the sample is held by the ten biggest clonotypes. The specimen was naive CD8+ T cells sorted from blood. According to the study, the label for this sample's cell subset or site signals: unstimulated naive T cells. The receptors stem from a human donor in good health.

The chain links TRBV9 to TRBJ1-1; D gene uncertain. V was trimmed by 3 bases and J by 0 bases, leaving 3 bases between them. Looked up from germline, CDR1 is SGDLS and CDR2 is YYNGEE. This CDR3 region has 12 residues. The chain's CDR3 is CASSALNTEAFF. The CDR3 DNA reads TGTGCCAGCAGCGCTCTGAACACTGAAGCTTTCTTT.

The chain carries TRBV19 and TRBJ1-1; unclear D gene. V gave up 3 bases and J gave up 5 bases, with 13 bases separating them. Germline CDR1 LNHDA, CDR2 SQIVND (reference sequence). The CDR3 is made up of 14 amino acids. CDR3 amino acids: CASSMQGSLTEAFF. The CDR3 DNA reads TGTGCCAGTAGTATGCAAGGGTCGTTAACTGAAGCTTTCTTT.

The CDR3 bases are TGTGCCAGCAGTGATTGGCCGGACACTGAAGCTTTCTTT. Its translation is CASSDWPDTEAFF. The chain links TRBV6-1 to TRBJ1-1; no firm D call. The CDR3 extends over 13 amino acids. From germline, CDR1 is MNHNS and CDR2 SASEGT. V lost 3 bases and J lost 3, with 8 bases in between.

The chain couples TRBV6-4 to TRBJ1-1; D gene unclear. CDR1 is MRHNA and CDR2 is SNTAGT in the germline V gene. V dropped 2 bases and J dropped 8 bases, with 18 bases sitting between them. CDR3 length: 15 residues. This chain's CDR3 is CASSDRGDFWTEAFF. The CDR3 DNA is TGTGCCAGCAGTGACCGTGGGGATTTTTGGACCGAAGCTTTCTTT.

This CDR3 is CAWSVSDASTDTQYF. Here the CDR3 DNA reads TGTGCCTGGAGTGTTTCGGACGCTAGCACAGATACGCAGTATTTT. The chain couples TRBV30 to TRBJ2-3; D gene ambiguous. V shed 0 bases and J shed 0 bases, with 10 bases lying between them. Germline V lookup: CDR1 GTSNPN, CDR2 SVGIG (reference sequence). The CDR3 has 15 residues.

The chain joins TRBV10-1 to TRBJ2-1; 8 bases are shared with TRBD1. CDR1 is WNHNN and CDR2 is SYGVQD in the germline V gene (reference sequence). The length of the CDR3 is 15 residues. V lost 5 bases and J lost 5; bases outside the gene matches: 8. The CDR3 loop reads CASSTTGDVHNEQFF. CDR3 nucleotide sequence: TGCGCCAGCAGTACGACAGGGGACGTACACAATGAGCAGTTCTTC.

The chain uses TRBV27 and TRBJ2-7, with 7 bases aligning to TRBD1. J gave up 3 bases and V 5 bases, and 4 bases lay outside the gene matches. The CDR3 is 13 residues long. Germline V gives CDR1 MNHEY, CDR2 SMNVEV (reference sequence). DNA of the CDR3: TGTGCCAGCAGTCCCCGACAGGGCTACGAGCAGTACTTC. Encoded protein: CASSPRQGYEQYF.

The chain joins TRBV9 to TRBJ1-1; a weak D match, TRBD1 (5 bases). The V end was cut by 3 bases, the J end by 1 base, with 13 bases between. The length of the CDR3 is 15 residues. Germline V gene sequence: CDR1 SGDLS, CDR2 YYNGEE. CDR3 DNA: TGTGCCAGCAGCGCATCGGGGCGGGCGAACACTGAAGCTTTCTTT. Its translation is CASSASGRANTEAFF.

The chain combines TRBV4-3 with TRBJ2-1, with 7 positions matching TRBD1. Trimming cost V 0 bases and J 4 bases; bases outside gene matches: 9. This CDR3 spans 17 amino acids. Per germline, CDR1 LGHNA and CDR2 YSLEER. The CDR3 spells CASSQENRDRLYNEQFF. CDR3 coding DNA: TGCGCCAGCAGCCAAGAAAATCGGGACAGATTATACAATGAGCAGTTCTTC.

This clone was detected once. The chain employs TRBV4-1 and TRBJ2-7, with a possible D match to TRBD2 (6 bases). The length of the CDR3 is 15 residues. V was clipped by 1 base and J by 5 bases, with 15 bases between them. CDR1 and CDR2 from the germline V gene are MGHRA and YSYEKL. The CDR3, as DNA: TGCGCCAGCAGCCAAGTGGCAGGGAGGCTCGACGAGCAGTACTTC. Residues: CASSQVAGRLDEQYF.

V usage is TRBV7-6 and J usage is TRBJ2-7; no definite D call. The V end was cut by 5 bases, the J end by 6 bases, with 14 bases between. Germline loops: CDR1 SGHVS, CDR2 FNYEAQ. CDR3 length: 13 residues. The CDR3 protein is CASSLLSPPEQYF. The CDR3 coding sequence is TGTGCCAGCAGCCTCCTCAGCCCGCCCGAGCAGTACTTC. Drawing the rest from reference TRBV7-6 and TRBJ2-7, the complete variable domain is GAGVSQSPRYKVTKRGQDVALRCDPISGHVSLYWYRQALGQGPEFLTYFNYEAQQDKSGLPNDRFSAERPEGSISTLTIQRTEQRDSAMYRCASSLLSPPEQYFGPGTRLTVT.

Only one count was recorded for this clone. The J gene is TRBJ1-5, the V gene TRBV7-3, with a weak D call TRBD1 (6 bases). CDR1 SGHTA and CDR2 FQGTGA come from the germline V gene. Trimming removed 5 bases at V and 2 bases at J, with 16 bases between. This CDR3 has 16 residues. The DNA of the CDR3 is TGTGCCAGCAGCCCCCACAACACAGGGTGCAATCAGCCCCAGCATTTT. Protein sequence: CASSPHNTGCNQPQHF.

This clone came up once. In DNA, the CDR3 is TGTGCCAGCAGCCATGGAACCGGGACTAGCAGCACAGATACGCAGTATTTT. Amino acids: CASSHGTGTSSTDTQYF. This chain connects TRBV14 to TRBJ2-3; 9 bases line up with TRBD2. Germline loops: CDR1 SGHDN, CDR2 FVKESK. V dropped 3 bases and J dropped 0; count of bases not matched to a gene: 7. This CDR3 spans 17 amino acids.

The table lists this clone with a count of one. This chain links TRBV19 with TRBJ2-3; possibly TRBD2 for D (7 bases). V was pared by 3 bases and J by 1 base, with 14 bases between. This CDR3 has 16 residues. From germline, CDR1 is LNHDA and CDR2 SQIVND (reference sequence). The CDR3, as DNA: TGTGCCAGTAGTATCCTAGGGGGGGCGGGCACAGATACGCAGTATTTT. This codes for CASSILGGAGTDTQYF.

This clone showed up just a few times. The chain uses TRBV6-1 and TRBJ1-5; TRBD1 is a possible D gene (5 bases). The CDR3 sequence is 13 residues long. Germline CDR1 and CDR2: MNHNS and SASEGT. CDR3 in amino acids: CALGAVQNQPQHF. CDR3 sequence (DNA): TGTGCTCTCGGGGCAGTGCAAAATCAGCCCCAGCATTTT.

The chain links TRBV4-1 to TRBJ1-4; D is possibly TRBD1 (5 bases). The V gene's germline CDR1 is MGHRA and CDR2 YSYEKL. The CDR3 is 15 residues long. V lost 1 base and J 8 bases, leaving 14 bases between the germline ends. CDR3 in DNA: TGCGCCAGCAGCCAAGTTGCGGTGGGGGGGGAAAAACTGTTTTTT. Residues: CASSQVAVGGEKLFF.

This clone came up once. The chain joins TRBV6-5 to TRBJ2-7; tentative D call: TRBD1 (6 bases). The CDR3 extends over 14 amino acids. In germline, CDR1 is MNHEY, CDR2 SVGAGI. The V gene lost 6 bases and the J gene lost 5 bases, with 17 bases spanning the gap. The CDR3 here is CASSLEQGWDEQYF. CDR3 nucleotide sequence: TGTGCCAGCAGCCTAGAACAGGGATGGGACGAGCAGTACTTC.

The chain recombines TRBV4-3 with TRBJ2-1; TRBD2 matches 11 bases. This CDR3 region has 15 residues. CDR1 is LGHNA, CDR2 YSLEER, per germline. J was trimmed by 7 bases and V by 2 bases; bases with no gene match: 4. The CDR3 is CASSQWASGGNEQFF. The CDR3 DNA is TGCGCCAGCAGCCAATGGGCTAGCGGGGGGAATGAGCAGTTCTTC.

The rearrangement uses TRBV27 and TRBJ1-6; D perhaps matches TRBD1 (5 bases). V lost 2 bases and J 10 bases, leaving 12 bases between the germline ends. The CDR3 contains 14 residues. Germline V gene lookup returns CDR1 MNHEY and CDR2 SMNVEV (reference sequence). The CDR3 loop is CASSLVGGGSPLHF. The CDR3 nucleotides read TGTGCCAGCAGTTTAGTGGGGGGTGGGTCACCCCTCCACTTT.

V and J are TRBV11-2 and TRBJ1-2; TRBD1 might be the D (6 bases). Per the germline V gene, CDR1 is SGHAT and CDR2 is FQNNGV. V was clipped by 5 bases and J by 5 bases, with 18 bases between them. The CDR3 length is 15 residues. The CDR3 DNA is TGTGCCAGCAGCCCAACCCCAGGGGTCGGGTATGGCTACACCTTC. Protein: CASSPTPGVGYGYTF.

The chain employs TRBV7-9 and TRBJ2-5; 8 bases are shared with TRBD2. Germline values: CDR1 SEHNR, CDR2 FQNEAQ (reference sequence). Trimming took 11 bases from V and 1 from J; bases not matched to a gene: 6. This CDR3 region has 13 residues. The CDR3 spells CASTGRGQETQYF. Here the CDR3 DNA reads TGTGCCTCTACCGGGAGGGGCCAAGAGACCCAGTACTTC.

The V gene is TRBV7-9, the J gene TRBJ2-5; 12 bases map to TRBD2. Trimming cost V 5 bases and J 3 bases; bases outside gene matches: 1. From germline, CDR1 is SEHNR and CDR2 FQNEAQ (reference sequence). The CDR3 totals 14 residues. CDR3 in DNA: TGTGCCAGCAGCCGGACTAGCGGGGAAGAGACCCAGTACTTC. As protein: CASSRTSGEETQYF.

This clone was picked up a small number of times. The chain combines TRBV14 with TRBJ1-1, with D perhaps TRBD1 (5 bases). CDR1 and CDR2 (germline): SGHDN, FVKESK. CDR3 length: 14 residues. Trimming shortened V by 4 bases and J by 3 bases, and 12 bases separated the two germline ends. This CDR3 reads CASSLVGGDTEAFF. As DNA, the CDR3 is TGTGCCAGCAGCCTAGTTGGGGGAGACACTGAAGCTTTCTTT.

The chain has TRBV11-2 and TRBJ1-1, with TRBD1 as a possible D gene (6 bases). Trimming stripped 6 bases from V and 3 bases from J, with 11 bases between. The CDR3 loop spans 13 amino acids. From germline, CDR1 is SGHAT and CDR2 FQNNGV. In DNA form, the CDR3 reads TGTGCCAGCAGGCCGGGGGGCTACACTGAAGCTTTCTTT. It yields the protein CASRPGGYTEAFF.

The CDR3 DNA sequence: TGTGCCAGCAGTTTGGGGTTACAGGGCCCCAATCAGCCCCAGCATTTT. Encoded protein: CASSLGLQGPNQPQHF. This chain connects TRBV28 to TRBJ1-5; possibly TRBD1 for D (6 bases). Germline V gene sequence: CDR1 MDHEN, CDR2 SYDVKM. V lost 3 bases, J lost 3 bases, and 15 bases lay in between. CDR3 length equals 16 residues.